The source of this T cell receptor (beta chain) is a study of cytomegalovirus exposure and HLA in healthy donors (dated by TCRdb to between 2016 and 2019). Study-wide context: A later analysis indicated that the 100 to 150 validation repertoires were generated on the platform also employed for the approximately 700 repertoires of the first cohort. The study aimed to test whether signatures of past pathogen exposure could be identified by cataloging public T cell receptors. To predict cytomegalovirus infection status, the study combined high-throughput TCR immunosequencing, statistical association of individual TCRs with disease status, and machine learning. Along with the roughly 700-subject first cohort, a separate validation cohort of some 130 different subjects was used.

The donors belonged to the validation cohort of about 120 subjects, which was separate from the approximately 610-subject first cohort. Receptor amplification or capture employed the immunoSEQ multiplex PCR assay. Processing in the source paper ran as follows. To diagnose cytomegalovirus status from the catalog of TCR beta chain sequences, a statistical classification framework was built. TCRdb re-hosts the immuneACCESS table, in-frame sequences only. Its copies lack some clones; in the studies checked, an unresolved V gene accounts for under half of them, and the cause for the rest is not known. The V and J calls and clone size were taken over from that table, and D and trimming were inferred from the DNA. This sample comprises approximately 70,000 clones, roughly 94% of them detected only once. About 3.5% of the sample comes from the top ten. Paper-wide results and their limitations: All 130 or so repertoires were used to score co-occurrence in the validation cohort in a later analysis, because that analysis had no HLA typing for the cohort. In vitro tests confirmed that a few of the cytomegalovirus-associated TCR beta chains recognize cytomegalovirus antigens. The classifier was reported to diagnose cytomegalovirus status with high specificity and sensitivity in both the original cohort and the validation cohort. Most TCR sequences were observed very rarely across donors, whereas some public TCRs were present in many individuals. The authors suggested that the approach could potentially be extended to other disease states and immunological phenotypes. The study gave a list of some 150 TCR beta chains associated with cytomegalovirus. A later analysis found that TCRs clustered in the first cohort also tended to co-occur in the 120 validation repertoires, with 94% of cluster scores above 0.

Here V drops 6 bases and J drops 3 bases, and the junction holds 6 bases not matched to any gene. CDR3 length: 14 amino acids, cysteine to phenylalanine. Only the CDR3 part of the read is kept: 42 bases, read in frame from the first base. The germline V gene (reference sequence) provides CDR1 MNHEY and CDR2 SMNVEV. Notes on this clone: Which antigen it targets is not known. Base qualities are not provided; no much larger clone lies one nucleotide away.

Sequencing input: PBMCs. The chain is made from TRBV27 and TRBJ2-7; TRBD2 fits 9 bases in the junction. The source of this sequence is a woman under 30 in good health and CMV-seropositive. The CDR3 region reads CASRPGTSFYEQYF. The nucleotide sequence is given as TGTGCCAGCAGACCCGGGACTAGCTTCTACGAGCAGTACTTC.